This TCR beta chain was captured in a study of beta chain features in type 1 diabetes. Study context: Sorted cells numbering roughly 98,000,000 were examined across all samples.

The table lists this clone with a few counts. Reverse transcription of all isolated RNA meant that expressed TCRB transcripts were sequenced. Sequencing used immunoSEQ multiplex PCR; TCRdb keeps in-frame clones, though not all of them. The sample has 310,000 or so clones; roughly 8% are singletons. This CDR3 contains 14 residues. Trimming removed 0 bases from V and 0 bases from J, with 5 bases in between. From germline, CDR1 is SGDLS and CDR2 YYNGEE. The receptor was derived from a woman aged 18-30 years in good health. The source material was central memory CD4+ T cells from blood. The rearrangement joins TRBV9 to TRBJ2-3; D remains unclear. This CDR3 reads CASSVEPSTDTQYF. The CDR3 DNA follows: TGTGCCAGCAGCGTAGAACCGAGCACAGATACGCAGTATTTT.